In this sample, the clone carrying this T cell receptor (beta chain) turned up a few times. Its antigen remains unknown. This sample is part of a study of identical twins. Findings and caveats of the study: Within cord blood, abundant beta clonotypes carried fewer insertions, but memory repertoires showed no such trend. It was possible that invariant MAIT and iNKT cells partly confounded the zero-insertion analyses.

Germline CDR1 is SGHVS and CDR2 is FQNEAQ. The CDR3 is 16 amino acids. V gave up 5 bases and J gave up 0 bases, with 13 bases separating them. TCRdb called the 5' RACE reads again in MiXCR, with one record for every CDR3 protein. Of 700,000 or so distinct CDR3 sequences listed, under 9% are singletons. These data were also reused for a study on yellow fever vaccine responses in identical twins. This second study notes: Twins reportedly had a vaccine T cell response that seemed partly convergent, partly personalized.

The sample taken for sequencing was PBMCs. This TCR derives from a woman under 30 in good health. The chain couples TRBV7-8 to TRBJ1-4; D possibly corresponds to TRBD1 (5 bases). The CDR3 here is CASSPRGNTTNEKLFF. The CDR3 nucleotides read TGTGCCAGCAGCCCGCGGGGGAATACAACTAATGAAAAACTGTTTTTT.